This T cell receptor beta chain is drawn from a study of cytomegalovirus exposure and HLA in healthy donors. Study-level findings and limits: Presence/absence comparisons presumed near-even sequencing depth among donors.

Germline trimming cut 0 bases from V and 4 bases from J; bases unmatched to any gene: 9. There are 16 residues in the CDR3. CDR1 SGHRS and CDR2 YFSETQ come from the germline V gene. Turning to this clone: Its target is unknown.

Though nominally healthy at sampling, donors likely had unrecorded immune exposures. 13 Jbeta primers and 60 Vbeta primers were used for the PCR. Profiling relied on immunoSEQ multiplex PCR, and the TCRdb table lists in-frame clones only, not all of them. The table has approximately 150,000 clones, approximately 80% seen once; the top ten hold roughly 1%. The sequenced sample was PBMCs. The V gene is TRBV5-1, the J gene TRBJ1-1, with TRBD1 matching over 7 bases. This clonotype was obtained from a woman aged 60-75 years in good health and CMV-seronegative. CDR3 sequence: CASSLGDSQGVTEAFF. CDR3 bases: TGCGCCAGCAGCTTGGGGGACAGCCAGGGCGTCACTGAAGCTTTCTTT.